This TCR beta chain was recovered during a study of OX40 agonist ivuxolimab in advanced cancers. Background on the study: Given to patients was ivuxolimab, an agonistic anti-OX40 (CD134) antibody.

The V gene end was trimmed by 1 base and the J gene end by 5 bases; junction bases not matched to a gene: 3. The CDR3 is 15 residues long. Germline lookup yields CDR1 LNHDA and CDR2 SQIVND (reference sequence). Assay used: immunoSEQ multiplex PCR; TCRdb lists only in-frame clones, some missing. Found here are 70,000 to 85,000 clones, around 83% of them singletons; the top ten hold 0.8% to 1%. V usage is TRBV19 and J usage is TRBJ1-5; 9 bases are a match to TRBD1. Sequencing used CD4+ or CD8+ T cells sorted from blood, obtained in a trial of the OX40 agonist ivuxolimab. This TCR came from an adult with an advanced solid tumor such as melanoma, head and neck, liver or kidney cancer. The CDR3 DNA is TGTGCCAGTAGTATAGGGGACAGGGCACATCAGCCCCAGCATTTT. This codes for CASSIGDRAHQPQHF.